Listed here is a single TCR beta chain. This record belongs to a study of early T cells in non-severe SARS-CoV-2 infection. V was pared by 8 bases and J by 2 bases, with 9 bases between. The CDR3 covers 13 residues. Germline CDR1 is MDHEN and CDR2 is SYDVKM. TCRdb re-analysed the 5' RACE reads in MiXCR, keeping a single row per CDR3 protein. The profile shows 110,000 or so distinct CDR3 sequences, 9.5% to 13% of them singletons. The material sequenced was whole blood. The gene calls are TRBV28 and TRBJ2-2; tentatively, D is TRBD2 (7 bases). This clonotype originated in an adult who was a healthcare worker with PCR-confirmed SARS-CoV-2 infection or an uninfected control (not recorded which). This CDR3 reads CASGGANTGELFF. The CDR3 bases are TGTGCCAGCGGGGGGGCAAACACCGGGGAGCTGTTTTTT.